Listed here are 5 T cell receptor beta chains from one sample, sequenced in a study of shared clonotypes between healthy human individuals. Clones were sequenced by immunoSEQ multiplex PCR, and TCRdb holds only the in-frame ones, with some missing. The table has some 500,000 clones, 90% to 97% seen once; the top ten hold about 0.057%. The sequencing input was naive CD4+ T cells sorted from blood. The subset here: CD45RA+ positively selected. These receptors all come from a woman aged 25 to 39 in good health.

The chain carries TRBV9 and TRBJ1-1; 12 nucleotides align to TRBD1. The germline V gene has CDR1 SGDLS and CDR2 YYNGEE. This CDR3 is 16 amino acids long. V dropped 0 bases and J dropped 4; count of bases not matched to a gene: 4. CDR3: CASSVVGQGAGTEAFF. The CDR3 nucleotides are TGTGCCAGCAGCGTAGTGGGACAGGGGGCGGGCACTGAAGCTTTCTTT.

This chain links TRBV5-5 with TRBJ1-5; D is perhaps TRBD1 (6 bases). The germline gives CDR1 SGHKS, CDR2 YYEKEE (reference sequence). The germline V and J ends were trimmed by 0 bases and 4 bases, with 17 bases remaining between them. CDR3 length: 17 residues. CDR3 nucleotides: TGTGCCAGCAGCTTGGGGGCTGGCAGGGGCTGGAATCAGCCCCAGCATTTT. It yields the protein CASSLGAGRGWNQPQHF.

This clone was seen only once. The chain recombines TRBV19 with TRBJ1-5; perhaps TRBD1 as D (5 bases). The CDR3 sequence is 14 residues long. Trimming pared 3 bases from V and 0 bases from J, leaving 6 bases between. Germline V lookup: CDR1 LNHDA, CDR2 SQIVND (reference sequence). CDR3 nucleotides: TGTGCCAGTAGTATTCAGGGTAGCAATCAGCCCCAGCATTTT. Translating gives CASSIQGSNQPQHF.

The chain joins TRBV6-6 to TRBJ2-3; D is unresolved. V was trimmed by 4 bases and J by 1 base, leaving 15 bases between them. This CDR3 has 16 amino acids. Germline V gives CDR1 MNHNY, CDR2 SVGAGI (reference sequence). For the CDR3, the DNA is TGTGCCAGCAGTTCTACAGAAGGACGGGGCACAGATACGCAGTATTTT. This gives the protein CASSSTEGRGTDTQYF.

A single count supports this clone. The chain has TRBV5-1 and TRBJ2-7; 7 nucleotides line up with TRBD2. Losses at the gene ends were 1 base for V and 2 bases for J; bases not matched to a gene: 3. The germline CDR1 and CDR2 sequences are SGHRS and YFSETQ. This CDR3 is 14 amino acids long. This CDR3 is CASSLNREAYEQYF. CDR3 nucleotide sequence: TGCGCCAGCAGCTTGAATCGGGAGGCCTACGAGCAGTACTTC.